This TCR beta chain was found in a study of vaccination effects on CD4 cells after COVID-19. As for the study in general: Samples collected post-vaccine were obtained a median of 72 days after the second dose.

In the ViraFEST assay, antigen-specific CD4+ clonotypes were identified by expansion after peptide-pool stimulation. The culture ran for nine to ten days, and then CD4+ T cells were isolated. As their vaccination, participants received two doses of either BNT162b2 or mRNA-1273. Nucleocapsid antibodies stayed negative before and after vaccination, showing no earlier SARS-CoV-2 infection. Study-wide results and caveats: Convalescent patients were scarce in the study, and it lacked early post-infection timepoints. Substantial clonal contraction characterized both infection- and vaccine-induced clones late after vaccination.

Concerning this clone: The target antigen is unknown.

CDR3 length: 12 amino acids. V lost 3 bases, J lost 3 bases, and 5 bases lay in between. Germline V CDR1 and CDR2: SGHNT, YYREEE (reference sequence). This table comes from immunoSEQ multiplex PCR, and its TCRdb copy is limited to in-frame clones, with some not included. The sample has more than 60,000 clones; roughly 81% are singletons. The chain employs TRBV5-4 and TRBJ2-3; D gene ambiguous. The sample consisted of CD4+ T cells from PBMCs cultured with HCoV-229E spike peptides, taken after COVID-19 vaccination. This sequence was found in a human donor who received a COVID-19 vaccine. The CDR3 spells CASSSETDTQYF. DNA for the CDR3: TGTGCCAGCAGCTCGGAAACAGATACGCAGTATTTT.